This T cell receptor beta chain came from a study of blood T cell repertoires in COVID-19. Study overall: Sites across the United States, Italy and Spain contributed samples from acute and convalescent COVID-19.

Original methodology: Scientists estimated how many nucleated cells there were by amplifying reference gene primers. TCRdb's copy holds only in-frame clones and misses some; the assay was immunoSEQ multiplex PCR. Clonal size and the V and J genes are those of that table, whereas D and trimming came from the DNA. Found here are some 270,000 clones, 65% to 90% of them singletons; the top ten hold approximately 9.1%. Assignments of participants to cohorts depended upon their own reported clinical history. The CDR3 has 14 amino acids. The germline gives CDR1 MNHEY, CDR2 SVGAGI. V lost 6 bases and J lost 2; bases outside the gene matches: 6.

The chain has TRBV6-5 and TRBJ2-7, with TRBD2 matching over 8 bases. Sequencing input: PBMCs or T cells enriched from blood (not recorded which). The origin of this receptor is a woman aged 45-65 years with acute COVID-19. For the CDR3, the DNA is TGTGCCAGCAGGAGCGGGGGACCCACCTACGAGCAGTACTTC. Translation gives CASRSGGPTYEQYF.